This passage covers 13 T cell receptor beta chains from one sample sequenced in a study of cytotoxic CD8 clonotypes in ibrutinib-treated CLL. TCRdb's table, derived via immunoSEQ multiplex PCR, lists solely in-frame clones and lacks some. Of roughly 23,000 clones in the sample, approximately 81% were seen once. Sequencing used PBMCs, obtained before ibrutinib treatment. These TCRs come from a human donor with chronic lymphocytic leukemia.

V usage is TRBV11-2 and J usage is TRBJ2-2, with TRBD2 matching 9 bases. Unmatched junction bases numbered 14, after V lost 0 bases and J lost 3 bases. Germline CDR1 and CDR2: SGHAT and FQNNGV. There are 20 residues in the CDR3. DNA for the CDR3: TGTGCCAGCAGCTTAGATCGTGGTTGGGCTAGCGGGACCTACACCGGGGAGCTGTTTTTT. It yields the protein CASSLDRGWASGTYTGELFF.

The chain recombines TRBV6-6 with TRBJ1-1, with no clear D. The CDR3 is made up of 13 amino acids. Trimming removed 3 bases from V and 1 base from J, with 6 bases in between. The germline gives CDR1 MNHNY, CDR2 SVGAGI (reference sequence). CDR3 region: CASSYGPNTEAFF. The DNA of the CDR3 is TGTGCCAGCAGTTATGGCCCGAACACTGAAGCTTTCTTT.

The chain carries TRBV12-5 and TRBJ1-2; D ambiguous. Per the germline V gene, CDR1 is LGHNT and CDR2 is FRNRAP. Trimming took 5 bases from V and 7 from J, leaving 14 bases between them. This CDR3 contains 13 residues. CDR3 in DNA: TGTGCTAGTGGTCCGGGTATGGGGTTTGGCTACACCTTC. It encodes CASGPGMGFGYTF.

The chain uses TRBV28 and TRBJ2-7; 8 bases are a match to TRBD2. The CDR3 has 18 amino acids. CDR1 is MDHEN and CDR2 is SYDVKM in the germline V gene. The V gene end was trimmed by 5 bases and the J gene end by 5 bases; junction bases not matched to a gene: 20. This CDR3 is CASSLYRTTSGSWNEQYF. CDR3 nucleotides: TGTGCCAGCAGTCTATACCGAACTACAAGCGGGAGTTGGAACGAGCAGTACTTC.

The V gene is TRBV11-3, the J gene TRBJ2-2, with TRBD2 identical over 7 bases. V lost 5 bases and J lost 2; bases outside the gene matches: 8. The germline CDR1 and CDR2 sequences are SGHNT and YENEEA. The length of the CDR3 is 16 residues. In DNA, the CDR3 is TGTGCCAGCAGCCTGAGGCTAGCGGCTAACACCGGGGAGCTGTTTTTT. It codes for CASSLRLAANTGELFF.

The V call is TRBV6-5, the J call TRBJ1-1, with D uncertain. The V gene's germline CDR1 is MNHEY and CDR2 SVGAGI. Trimming cost V 2 bases and J 1 base, with 8 bases left between them. This CDR3 comprises 14 residues. The DNA of the CDR3 is TGTGCCAGCAGTTACGGGAATTCGAACACTGAAGCTTTCTTT. Protein sequence: CASSYGNSNTEAFF.

This clone was picked up one time. The chain employs TRBV9 and TRBJ2-5, with 12 positions matching TRBD2. The V segment lost 3 bases and the J segment 2 bases; nucleotides outside the gene matches: 2. Germline CDR1 SGDLS, CDR2 YYNGEE. The length of the CDR3 is 15 residues. This chain's CDR3 is CASSATSGGQETQYF. The CDR3 region has the DNA TGTGCCAGCAGCGCGACTAGCGGGGGACAAGAGACCCAGTACTTC.

This clone occurred a few times. The chain is built from TRBV19 and TRBJ2-5; unclear D gene. The germline V gene encodes CDR1 LNHDA and CDR2 SQIVND (reference sequence). There are 13 residues in the CDR3. V lost 8 bases to trimming and J lost 2 bases, with 12 bases between them. The DNA of the CDR3 is TGTGCCAGTGGACCATCGGGTCAAGAGACCCAGTACTTC. Amino acid sequence: CASGPSGQETQYF.

In its sample, this clone was seen a few times. V gene TRBV21-1 combines with J gene TRBJ2-3; whether TRBD2, the table's D call, matches the DNA was not checked. TRBV21-1 represents a pseudogene. This CDR3 has 13 amino acids. The CDR3 region is CASSGLALGTQYF. CDR3 DNA sequence: TGTGCCAGCAGCGGCCTAGCGCTGGGGACGCAGTATTTT.

The chain couples TRBV6-1 to TRBJ2-7, with D possibly being TRBD1 (5 bases). Germline CDR1 is MNHNS and CDR2 is SASEGT. Trimming took off 4 bases at V and 3 bases at J, with 10 bases between the two ends. The CDR3 is made up of 13 amino acids. CDR3 region: CASSGAGNYEQYF. The CDR3 DNA reads TGTGCCAGCAGTGGGGCAGGGAACTACGAGCAGTACTTC.

J is TRBJ2-7 and V is TRBV15; 16 bases line up with TRBD2. In germline, CDR1 is LNHNV, CDR2 YYDKDF (reference sequence). The junction had 2 bases not matched to a gene; V was cut back by 3 bases and J by 0 bases. The CDR3 is 17 amino acids. CDR3 residues: CATSRGTSGRDSYEQYF. The CDR3, as DNA: TGTGCCACCAGCAGGGGGACTAGCGGGAGGGACTCCTACGAGCAGTACTTC.

The chain recombines TRBV2 with TRBJ2-1; D remains unclear. Trimming removed 2 bases from V and 1 base from J, with 15 bases in between. Germline CDR1 and CDR2: SNHLY and FYNNEI. This CDR3 comprises 17 residues. The CDR3 protein is CASSERAGRGSYNEQFF. CDR3 coding DNA: TGTGCCAGCAGTGAACGGGCTGGGCGAGGATCCTACAATGAGCAGTTCTTC. Combining the CDR3 with reference TRBV2 and TRBJ2-1 gives the whole variable domain EPEVTQTPSHQVTQMGQEVILRCVPISNHLYFYWYRQILGQKVEFLVSFYNNEISEKSEIFDDQFSVERPDGSNFTLKIRSTKLEDSAMYFCASSERAGRGSYNEQFFGPGTRLTVL.

This clone was observed once. The rearrangement uses TRBV29-1 and TRBJ2-3; 11 bases are a match to TRBD2. J was trimmed by 2 bases and V by 6 bases; bases with no gene match: 4. The CDR3 has 14 amino acids. Germline lookup yields CDR1 SQVTM and CDR2 ANQGSEA. The CDR3 DNA follows: TGCAGCGTCGAGACTAGCGGGACCACAGATACGCAGTATTTT. Translating gives CSVETSGTTDTQYF.